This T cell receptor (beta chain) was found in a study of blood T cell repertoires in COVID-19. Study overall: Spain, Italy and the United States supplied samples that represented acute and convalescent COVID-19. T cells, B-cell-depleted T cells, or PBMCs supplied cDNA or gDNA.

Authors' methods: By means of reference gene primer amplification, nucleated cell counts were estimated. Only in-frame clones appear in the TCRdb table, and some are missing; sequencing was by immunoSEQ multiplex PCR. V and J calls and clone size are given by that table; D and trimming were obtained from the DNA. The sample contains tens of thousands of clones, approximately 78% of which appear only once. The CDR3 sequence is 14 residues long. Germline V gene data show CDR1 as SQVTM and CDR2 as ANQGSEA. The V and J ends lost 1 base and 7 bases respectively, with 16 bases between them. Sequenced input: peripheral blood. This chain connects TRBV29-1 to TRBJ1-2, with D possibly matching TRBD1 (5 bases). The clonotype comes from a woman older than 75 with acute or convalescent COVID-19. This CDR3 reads CSVEAQGLGSGYTF. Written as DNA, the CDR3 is TGCAGCGTTGAAGCCCAGGGACTTGGAAGTGGCTACACCTTC.